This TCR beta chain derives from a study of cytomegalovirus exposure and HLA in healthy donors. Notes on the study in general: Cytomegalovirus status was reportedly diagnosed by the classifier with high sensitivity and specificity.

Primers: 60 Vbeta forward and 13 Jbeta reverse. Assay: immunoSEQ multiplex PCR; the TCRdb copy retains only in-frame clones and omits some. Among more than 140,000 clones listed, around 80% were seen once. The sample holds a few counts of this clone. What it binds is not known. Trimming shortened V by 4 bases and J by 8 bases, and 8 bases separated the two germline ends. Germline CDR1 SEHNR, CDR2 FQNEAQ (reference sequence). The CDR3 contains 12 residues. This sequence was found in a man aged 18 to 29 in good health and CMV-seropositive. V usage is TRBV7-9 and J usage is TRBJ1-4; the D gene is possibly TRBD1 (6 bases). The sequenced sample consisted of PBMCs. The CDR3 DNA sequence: TGTGCCAGCAGCTCTGACAGGGAAAAACTGTTTTTT. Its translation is CASSSDREKLFF.